The 7 T cell receptor beta chains reported below all come from one sample, sequenced in a study of OX40 agonist ivuxolimab in advanced cancers. The repertoire was sequenced with immunoSEQ multiplex PCR; TCRdb's copy has only in-frame clones and lacks some. The sample has fewer than 200,000 clones, around 94% seen once. The starting material was CD4+ or CD8+ T cells sorted from blood, obtained in a trial of the OX40 agonist ivuxolimab. The receptor source for this set is an adult with an advanced solid tumor such as melanoma, head and neck, liver or kidney cancer.

This clone was recorded once. The V gene is TRBV4-3, the J gene TRBJ2-1, with 7 bases lining up with TRBD1. V dropped 4 bases and J dropped 0; count of bases not matched to a gene: 9. CDR1 is LGHNA, CDR2 YSLEER, per germline. The CDR3 runs to 17 residues. The CDR3 region is CASSRRRRTGSYNEQFF. The CDR3 bases are TGCGCCAGCAGCCGCCGGAGACGGACAGGCTCCTACAATGAGCAGTTCTTC.

The chain couples TRBV5-1 to TRBJ2-7, with TRBD1 identical over 8 bases. V shed 6 bases and J 6 bases; nucleotides not matched to a gene: 8. The CDR3 extends over 13 amino acids. Germline CDR1 reads SGHRS; CDR2 reads YFSETQ. The CDR3 loop is CASKQGEGVEQYF. In DNA, the CDR3 is TGCGCCAGCAAACAGGGGGAAGGGGTCGAGCAGTACTTC. Together with reference TRBV5-1 and TRBJ2-7, the CDR3 gives the full variable domain: KAGVTQTPRYLIKTRGQQVTLSCSPISGHRSVSWYQQTPGQGLQFLFEYFSETQRNKGNFPGRFSGRQFSNSRSEMNVSTLELGDSALYLCASKQGEGVEQYFGPGTRLTVT.

The chain employs TRBV6-6 and TRBJ2-7; D not resolved. The V gene lost 5 bases and the J gene lost 3 bases, with 17 bases spanning the gap. CDR3 size: 15 residues. CDR1 MNHNY and CDR2 SVGAGI come from the germline V gene (reference sequence). The CDR3 bases are TGTGCCAGCAGTCAAAGACACCTCCTGGGCTACGAGCAGTACTTC. Translation: CASSQRHLLGYEQYF.

The chain carries TRBV6-6 and TRBJ2-3; the match to TRBD1 covers 8 bases. Per the germline V gene, CDR1 is MNHNY and CDR2 is SVGAGI (reference sequence). V trimming: 0 bases; J trimming: 4 bases; junction bases outside the gene matches: 0. This CDR3 is built from 14 residues. The CDR3 DNA follows: TGTGCCAGCAGTTACTCGACAGGGGCAGATACGCAGTATTTT. Translated, it gives CASSYSTGADTQYF.

The chain recombines TRBV7-9 with TRBJ2-7; 8 nucleotides line up with TRBD1. Losses at the gene ends were 4 bases for V and 2 bases for J; bases not matched to a gene: 7. CDR3 length: 15 amino acids. Looked up from germline, CDR1 is SEHNR and CDR2 is FQNEAQ (reference sequence). The CDR3 DNA reads TGTGCCAGCAGCTCGGACAGGGTTATAACCTACGAGCAGTACTTC. It codes for CASSSDRVITYEQYF.

The chain combines TRBV21-1 with TRBJ2-2; TRBD2, the table's D call, lacks a check against the DNA. TRBV21-1 has pseudogene status. The CDR3 extends over 19 amino acids. The CDR3 is CASSKPPYLAGIDTGELFF. CDR3 sequence (DNA): TGTGCCAGCAGCAAACCCCCTTACCTAGCGGGGATCGACACCGGGGAGCTGTTTTTT.

CDR3 amino acids: CASSSIRAPGTEAFF. Here the CDR3 DNA reads TGCGCCAGCAGCTCAATCAGGGCCCCGGGCACTGAAGCTTTCTTT. The gene calls are TRBV5-1 and TRBJ1-1, with D tentatively TRBD1 (5 bases). This CDR3 comprises 15 residues. The ends were cut back, 3 bases at V and 4 bases at J, with 16 bases in the middle. Germline V CDR1 and CDR2: SGHRS, YFSETQ.